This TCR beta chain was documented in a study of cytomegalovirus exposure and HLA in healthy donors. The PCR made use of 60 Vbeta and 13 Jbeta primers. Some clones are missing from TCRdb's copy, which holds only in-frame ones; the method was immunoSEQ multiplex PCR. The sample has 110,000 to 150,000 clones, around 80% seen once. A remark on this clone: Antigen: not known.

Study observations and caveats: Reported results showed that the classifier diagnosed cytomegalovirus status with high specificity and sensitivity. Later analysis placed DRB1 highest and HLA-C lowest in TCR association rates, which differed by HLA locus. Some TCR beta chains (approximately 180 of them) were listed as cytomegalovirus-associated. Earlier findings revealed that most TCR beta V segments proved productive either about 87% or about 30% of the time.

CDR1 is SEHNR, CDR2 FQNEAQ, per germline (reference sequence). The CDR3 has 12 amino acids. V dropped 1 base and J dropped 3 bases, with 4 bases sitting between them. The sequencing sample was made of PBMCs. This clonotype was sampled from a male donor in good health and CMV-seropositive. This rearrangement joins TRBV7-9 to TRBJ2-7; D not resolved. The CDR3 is CASSLGSYEQYF. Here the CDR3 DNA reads TGTGCCAGCAGCTTAGGGAGCTACGAGCAGTACTTC.